This entry describes one T cell receptor beta chain. The data belong to a study of beta chain features in type 1 diabetes. Looked up from germline, CDR1 is SGHDN and CDR2 is FVKESK. The CDR3 has 16 amino acids. V lost 4 bases and J lost 4; bases outside the gene matches: 6. Expressed TCRB transcripts were sequenced because the entire RNA isolate underwent reverse transcription. TCRdb keeps only in-frame clones here, not all; method: immunoSEQ multiplex PCR. Of 850,000 to 900,000 clones listed, about 17% are singletons. Sequencing was done on a sample of naive CD4+ T cells from blood. The J gene is TRBJ2-3, the V gene TRBV14; 12 positions agree with TRBD1. This receptor was identified in a young woman in good health. CDR3 in DNA: TGTGCCAGCAGCCGAGGGGACAGGGGGCTCCCAGATACGCAGTATTTT. It codes for CASSRGDRGLPDTQYF.